This T cell receptor (beta chain) was sequenced in a study of CD8+ T cells in alopecia areata. Study information: Tofacitinib continued for 6 to 18 months and was then withheld for 6 months.

The study, taken as a whole, reports: Lesional tissue from the scalp (especially in alopecia totalis/universalis) showed higher clonality than normal scalp.

This CDR3 spans 14 amino acids. Trimming took 3 bases from V and 9 from J, leaving 17 bases between them. Germline lookup yields CDR1 KGHSH and CDR2 LQKENI. Extracted from the samples, RNA was reverse transcribed into cDNA to serve as the sequencing template. The repertoire was sequenced with immunoSEQ multiplex PCR; TCRdb's copy has only in-frame clones and lacks some. Altogether some 240,000 clones are present, more than 45% being singletons, with the ten largest covering more than 0.4%. Alopecia areata patients provided lesional scalp punch biopsies and peripheral blood, both collected for the study. About this clone itself: No antigen is known for it.

The starting material was CD4+ T cells sorted from blood, obtained at week 0. V is TRBV18 and J is TRBJ2-5; tentatively, D is TRBD1 (5 bases). This clonotype was sampled from a human donor with alopecia areata. For the CDR3, the DNA is TGTGCCAGCTCACCCGGTGGGGCTTCCACTGCCCAGTACTTC. Translated: CASSPGGASTAQYF.